The 9 T cell receptor beta chains below come from one sample, sequenced in a study of T cell responses to AZD1222 COVID-19 vaccine. Data came from immunoSEQ multiplex PCR; TCRdb stores just in-frame clones and leaves some out. The sample holds 180,000 or so clones; 85% to 95% are singletons and the top ten take more than 1.5%. Sample: peripheral blood, taken 28 days after the second AZD1222 dose. The receptors come from an adult who received the AZD1222 COVID-19 vaccine.

The chain links TRBV2 to TRBJ2-7; no clear D. CDR3 length: 13 amino acids. Germline assignment: CDR1 SNHLY and CDR2 FYNNEI. V shed 2 bases and J shed 3 bases, with 8 bases lying between them. CDR3 nucleotide sequence: TGTGCCAGCAGTGAATTGGGTGTCTACGAGCAGTACTTC. Protein: CASSELGVYEQYF. Using reference TRBV2 and TRBJ2-7 for the parts outside the CDR3, the full variable domain is EPEVTQTPSHQVTQMGQEVILRCVPISNHLYFYWYRQILGQKVEFLVSFYNNEISEKSEIFDDQFSVERPDGSNFTLKIRSTKLEDSAMYFCASSELGVYEQYFGPGTRLTVT.

This chain links TRBV6-5 with TRBJ1-2; TRBD1 might be the D (5 bases). V was shortened by 0 bases and J by 5 bases, with 13 bases between the two germline ends. The CDR3 is 15 residues long. Germline CDR1 is MNHEY and CDR2 is SVGAGI. CDR3 sequence: CASSYSRGLGYGYTF. The CDR3 DNA sequence: TGTGCCAGCAGTTACTCTAGGGGCCTGGGATATGGCTACACCTTC.

The rearrangement joins TRBV5-1 to TRBJ2-3, with 8 bases aligning to TRBD2. V shed 2 bases, J shed 1 base, and the junction held 6 bases outside the gene matches. Germline CDR1 SGHRS, CDR2 YFSETQ. The CDR3 totals 16 residues. The CDR3 protein is CASSFTLAGRTDTQYF. The CDR3 DNA is TGCGCCAGCAGCTTCACTCTAGCGGGCCGCACAGATACGCAGTATTTT.

The chain joins TRBV7-3 to TRBJ1-2; 7 bases align to TRBD1. Germline V gene data show CDR1 as SGHTA and CDR2 as FQGTGA. After removal of 5 bases from V and 2 bases from J, the junction contained 5 bases not matched to a gene. The CDR3 extends over 14 amino acids. The CDR3 sequence: CASSPKGQNYGYTF. The CDR3 region has the DNA TGTGCCAGCAGCCCGAAGGGACAGAACTATGGCTACACCTTC.

V gene TRBV5-4 combines with J gene TRBJ1-4, with a weak D call TRBD1 (5 bases). Germline V gene data show CDR1 as SGHNT and CDR2 as YYREEE (reference sequence). The CDR3 spans 16 residues. Between the trimmed V and J ends, which lost 0 bases and 0 bases, there was a span of 9 bases. CDR3 protein: CASSLAGVATNEKLFF. The CDR3 nucleotides read TGTGCCAGCAGCTTGGCGGGGGTGGCAACTAATGAAAAACTGTTTTTT. Looking up the rest from reference TRBV5-4 and TRBJ1-4 gives the full variable domain: ETGVTQSPTHLIKTRGQQVTLRCSSQSGHNTVSWYQQALGQGPQFIFQYYREEENGRGNFPPRFSGLQFPNYSSELNVNALELDDSALYLCASSLAGVATNEKLFFGSGTQLSVL.

This sequence joins TRBV19 and TRBJ1-2; D gene uncertain. Trimming stripped 3 bases from V and 0 bases from J, with 5 bases between. Germline values: CDR1 LNHDA, CDR2 SQIVND (reference sequence). CDR3 length: 13 residues. Here the CDR3 reads CASSIYPNYGYTF. The DNA of the CDR3 is TGTGCCAGTAGTATCTATCCTAACTATGGCTACACCTTC.

The V gene is TRBV21-1, the J gene TRBJ1-5. TRBV21-1 is deemed a pseudogene. The CDR3 is 20 amino acids. As DNA, the CDR3 is TGTGCCAGCAGCAAAGCCCCAGTGGGGGAGGGTGGGGATGGCAATCAGCCCCAGCATTTT. Amino acid sequence: CASSKAPVGEGGDGNQPQHF.

The table lists this clone with a count of one. This CDR3 reads CASSPPRDTEAFF. CDR3 in DNA: TGCGCCAGCAGCCCTCCTAGGGACACTGAAGCTTTCTTT. The V gene is TRBV5-1, the J gene TRBJ1-1; no definite D call. V lost 4 bases to trimming and J lost 3 bases, with 10 bases between them. Germline loops: CDR1 SGHRS, CDR2 YFSETQ. The CDR3 runs 13 residues.

The chain uses TRBV24-1 and TRBJ2-3; 7 bases are a match to TRBD1. The CDR3 is 15 residues long. The germline gives CDR1 KGHDR, CDR2 SFDVKD. V shed 4 bases and J 4 bases; nucleotides not matched to a gene: 7. CDR3 amino acids: CATSDPYRGADTQYF. The CDR3 nucleotides are TGTGCCACCAGTGACCCATACAGGGGCGCAGATACGCAGTATTTT.